One TCR beta chain is described in this entry. As yet, its antigen is unknown. Germline loops: CDR1 SGHTA, CDR2 FQGNSA. The CDR3 is made up of 15 amino acids. V was pared by 7 bases and J by 9 bases, with 14 bases of the junction left unmatched. This entry comes from a study of beta chain features in type 1 diabetes. Study results and limitations: cDNA-based reads could over-represent cells with high TCR expression. The naive, central memory and Treg TCRB repertoires showed an apparent similarity that was greater among patients than among healthy donors.

The whole isolated RNA underwent reverse transcription, so sequencing captured expressed TCRB transcripts. Method: immunoSEQ multiplex PCR; TCRdb's copy keeps in-frame clones and lacks some. Among 900,000 or so clones listed, 15% to 20% were seen once. The chain joins TRBV7-2 to TRBJ2-1; TRBD2 agrees at 8 bases. Sequencing input: naive CD4+ T cells from blood. The TCR was taken from a woman aged 18-29 years in good health. The CDR3 protein is CASKFQAGARGEQFF. The CDR3 nucleotides are TGTGCCAGCAAATTTCAAGCGGGAGCCAGGGGTGAGCAGTTCTTC.